The present T cell receptor (beta chain) was sequenced within a study of T-cell memory formation after mild COVID-19. Researchers used 5'RACE with constant-segment primers to make TCR alpha and TCR beta cDNA libraries that carry sample barcodes and UMIs. Each CDR3 protein is one row after TCRdb ran MiXCR on the 5' RACE reads. Of 350,000 or so distinct CDR3 sequences in the sample, 10% to 15% were seen once. Whole-study results and caveats: Cross-reactive memory apparently joined, as some responding clones appeared in pre-infection memory.

This clonotype has a handful of counts. Its antigen is unidentified. The sequencing sample was made of PBMCs or a T cell subset sorted from them (not recorded which). The sequence derives from a man between 18 and 29 years old who had mild COVID-19 (a few samples of this study predate the infection). Cell type and time point are not known.

The CDR3 spells CASSERSGSTDTQYF. The CDR3 DNA reads TGTGCCAGCAGTGAAAGGAGCGGTTCCACAGATACGCAGTATTTT. The chain recombines TRBV6-1 with TRBJ2-3; D is perhaps TRBD2 (5 bases). CDR1 is MNHNS, CDR2 SASEGT, per germline. This CDR3 has 15 residues. V dropped 2 bases and J dropped 2 bases, with 11 bases sitting between them.